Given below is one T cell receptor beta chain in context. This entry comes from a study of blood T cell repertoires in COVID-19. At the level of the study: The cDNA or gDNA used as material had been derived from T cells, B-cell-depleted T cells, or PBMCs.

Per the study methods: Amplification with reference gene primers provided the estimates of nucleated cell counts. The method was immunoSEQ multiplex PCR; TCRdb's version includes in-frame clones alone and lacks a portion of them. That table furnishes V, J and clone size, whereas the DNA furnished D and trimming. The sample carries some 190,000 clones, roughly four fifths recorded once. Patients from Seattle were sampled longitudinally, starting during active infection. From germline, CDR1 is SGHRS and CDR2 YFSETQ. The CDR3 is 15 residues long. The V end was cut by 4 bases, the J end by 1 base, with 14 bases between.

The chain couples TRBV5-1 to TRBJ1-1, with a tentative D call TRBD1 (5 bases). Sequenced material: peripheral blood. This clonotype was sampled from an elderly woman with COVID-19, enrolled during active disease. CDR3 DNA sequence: TGCGCCAGCAGCCCTGGCGGGACGGCGAACACTGAAGCTTTCTTT. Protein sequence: CASSPGGTANTEAFF.